These 10 T cell receptor beta chains originate from one sample sequenced in a study of T cells after yellow fever vaccination. TCRdb re-analysed the 5' RACE reads in MiXCR, keeping a single row per CDR3 protein. The repertoire has 200,000 to 250,000 distinct CDR3 sequences, 3% to 3.5% of them found once; the top ten carry about 3.3%. Specimen: CD4+ T cells sorted from PBMCs, collected 10 days after the yellow fever booster vaccination. These receptors were taken from a man aged 18 to 29 who received the YFV17D yellow fever vaccine.

This chain connects TRBV7-2 to TRBJ1-4; unclear D gene. This CDR3 is built from 12 residues. Trimming took off 8 bases at V and 6 bases at J, with 10 bases between the two ends. Looked up from germline, CDR1 is SGHTA and CDR2 is FQGNSA. The CDR3 loop reads CASGERHEKLFF. CDR3 in DNA: TGTGCCAGCGGGGAGAGACATGAAAAACTGTTTTTT.

The genes are TRBV6-2 or TRBV6-3 and TRBJ1-2, with unresolved D. CDR1 and CDR2 (germline): MNHEY, SVGEGT. Trimming took 5 bases from V and 3 from J, leaving 7 bases between them. CDR3 size: 12 residues. This chain's CDR3 is CASSPRDYGYTF. CDR3 DNA sequence: TGTGCCAGCAGTCCTAGGGACTATGGCTACACCTTC.

V is TRBV20-1 and J is TRBJ2-6; 7 bases fit TRBD1. V shed 8 bases and J 0 bases; nucleotides not matched to a gene: 10. The CDR3 has 16 residues. Germline V gene data show CDR1 as DFQATT and CDR2 as SNEGSKA (reference sequence). CDR3 sequence reads: CSPWGTEDSGANVLTF. The CDR3 DNA sequence: TGCAGTCCCTGGGGGACAGAGGACTCTGGGGCCAACGTCCTGACTTTC.

This clonotype appeared many times. The J gene is TRBJ2-3, the V gene TRBV4-2; possibly TRBD1 or TRBD2 for D (5 bases each). The ends were cut back, 4 bases at V and 7 bases at J, with 18 bases in the middle. CDR1 is LGHNA, CDR2 YNFKEQ, per germline. The CDR3 sequence is 15 residues long. The DNA of the CDR3 is TGTGCCAGCAGCCCTCACGGGGCTAACCCCTATACGCAGTATTTT. It is translated as CASSPHGANPYTQYF.

A few counts support this clonotype. This sequence joins TRBV7-2 and TRBJ2-1; 14 bases align to TRBD2. Germline assignment: CDR1 SGHTA and CDR2 FQGNSA. The CDR3 has 18 residues. J lost 1 base, V lost 4 bases, and 6 bases had no gene match. CDR3 coding DNA: TGTGCCAGCAGCTACCCGGGACTAGCGGGGGTTTCCTACAATGAGCAGTTCTTC. It translates to CASSYPGLAGVSYNEQFF.

This clonotype occurred a few times. The rearrangement links TRBV2 to TRBJ1-6, with D hard to call. The germline gives CDR1 SNHLY, CDR2 FYNNEI. This CDR3 has 15 amino acids. The V end lost 4 bases, the J end lost 0 bases, and 7 bases lay between the germline ends. CDR3 sequence: CASSVESSYNSPLHF. The CDR3 nucleotides read TGTGCCAGCAGTGTCGAGAGCTCCTATAATTCACCCCTCCACTTT. The variable domain in full, completed from reference TRBV2 and TRBJ1-6, reads EPEVTQTPSHQVTQMGQEVILRCVPISNHLYFYWYRQILGQKVEFLVSFYNNEISEKSEIFDDQFSVERPDGSNFTLKIRSTKLEDSAMYFCASSVESSYNSPLHFGNGTRLTVT.

This clonotype has a count of ten or more. The chain couples TRBV12-3 or TRBV12-4 to TRBJ2-5; D is ambiguous. This CDR3 has 14 residues. The V end lost 3 bases, the J end lost 4 bases, and 12 bases lay between the germline ends. CDR3 in DNA: TGTGCCAGCAGTTTTTGGGCAGGTGGAGAGACCCAGTACTTC. Residues: CASSFWAGGETQYF.

This chain uses TRBV5-1 with TRBJ1-1, with D perhaps TRBD1 (5 bases). The CDR3 runs to 15 residues. Germline-derived CDR1 and CDR2 are SGHRS and YFSETQ. The ends were cut back, 4 bases at V and 6 bases at J, with 19 bases in the middle. CDR3 DNA sequence: TGCGCCAGCAGCCCAAGTGACAGAGAGGTACCTGAAGCTTTCTTT. Translated: CASSPSDREVPEAFF.

V gene TRBV5-1 combines with J gene TRBJ2-7, with TRBD1 matching over 8 bases. Germline trimming cut 5 bases from V and 4 bases from J; bases unmatched to any gene: 5. The CDR3 sequence is 13 residues long. The V gene's germline CDR1 is SGHRS and CDR2 YFSETQ. The CDR3 loop is CASSRDRMYEQYF. The CDR3, as DNA: TGCGCCAGCAGTCGGGACAGGATGTACGAGCAGTACTTC.

There are many counts of this clonotype. This sequence joins TRBV20-1 and TRBJ1-5, with a tentative D call TRBD1 (6 bases). The length of the CDR3 is 14 residues. Germline loops: CDR1 DFQATT, CDR2 SNEGSKA (reference sequence). The V gene lost 0 bases and the J gene lost 5 bases, with 11 bases spanning the gap. This CDR3 is CSARDRDTHQPQHF. The CDR3 DNA sequence: TGCAGTGCTAGAGATCGGGACACCCATCAGCCCCAGCATTTT.